This T cell receptor beta chain was found in a study of beta chain features in type 1 diabetes. V lost 2 bases and J lost 4, with 7 bases in between. Germline loops: CDR1 SNHLY, CDR2 FYNNEI. The CDR3 runs 13 residues. As to this clone: What it binds is not known.

Expressed TCRB transcripts got sequenced, as all isolated RNA was reverse transcribed. The method was immunoSEQ multiplex PCR; TCRdb's version includes in-frame clones alone and lacks a portion of them. The table includes 150,000 to 170,000 clones, about 9.3% detected once. The study's findings and limits: Moderate but significant shortening of TCRB CDR3s was recorded in all four CD4+ subsets from Type 1 diabetes patients.

This sequence originates from a man between 25 and 39 years old with type 1 diabetes. The material sequenced was central memory CD4+ T cells from blood. The genes are TRBV2 and TRBJ2-3; possibly TRBD1 for D (5 bases). CDR3 nucleotide sequence: TGTGCCAGCAGTGAACAGGGCGCAGATACGCAGTATTTT. Translation: CASSEQGADTQYF.